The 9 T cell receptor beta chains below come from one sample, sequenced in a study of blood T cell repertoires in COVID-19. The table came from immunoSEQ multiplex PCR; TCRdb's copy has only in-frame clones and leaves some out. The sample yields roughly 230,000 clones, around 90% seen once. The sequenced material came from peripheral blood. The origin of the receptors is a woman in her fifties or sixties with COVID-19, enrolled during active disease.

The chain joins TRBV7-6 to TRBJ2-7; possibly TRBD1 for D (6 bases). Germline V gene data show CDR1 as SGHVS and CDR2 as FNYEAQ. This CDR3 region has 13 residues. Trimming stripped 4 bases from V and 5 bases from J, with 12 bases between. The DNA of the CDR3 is TGTGCCAGCAGCTACACAGGGAACAACGAGCAGTACTTC. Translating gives CASSYTGNNEQYF. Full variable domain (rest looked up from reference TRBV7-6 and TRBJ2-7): GAGVSQSPRYKVTKRGQDVALRCDPISGHVSLYWYRQALGQGPEFLTYFNYEAQQDKSGLPNDRFSAERPEGSISTLTIQRTEQRDSAMYRCASSYTGNNEQYFGPGTRLTVT.

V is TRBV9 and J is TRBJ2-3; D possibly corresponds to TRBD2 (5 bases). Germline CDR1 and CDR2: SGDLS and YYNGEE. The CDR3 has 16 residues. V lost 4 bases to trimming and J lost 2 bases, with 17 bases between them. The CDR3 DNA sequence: TGTGCCAGCAGCCCAGTCCCGGAGGAGGTCACAGATACGCAGTATTTT. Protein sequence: CASSPVPEEVTDTQYF.

DNA for the CDR3: TGTGCCAGTACCCCTGGCGGGGGGGTCACAGATACGCAGTATTTT. Its translation: CASTPGGGVTDTQYF. The chain uses TRBV19 and TRBJ2-3, with 9 nucleotides matching TRBD2. Germline trimming cut 7 bases from V and 2 bases from J; bases unmatched to any gene: 7. This CDR3 spans 15 amino acids. CDR1 and CDR2 from the germline V gene are LNHDA and SQIVND (reference sequence).

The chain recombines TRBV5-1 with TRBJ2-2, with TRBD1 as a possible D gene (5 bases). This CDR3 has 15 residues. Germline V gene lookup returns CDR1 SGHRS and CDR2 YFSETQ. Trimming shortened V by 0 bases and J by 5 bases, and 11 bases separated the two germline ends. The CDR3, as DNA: TGCGCCAGCAGCTTGGATCGCAGGGCAACCGGGGAGCTGTTTTTT. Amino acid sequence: CASSLDRRATGELFF.

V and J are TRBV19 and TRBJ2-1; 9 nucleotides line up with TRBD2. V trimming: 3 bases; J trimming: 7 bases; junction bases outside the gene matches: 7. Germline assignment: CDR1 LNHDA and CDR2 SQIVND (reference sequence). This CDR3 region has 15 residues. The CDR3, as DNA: TGTGCCAGTAGTATCGGGCGGGGGGGCAAGAATGAGCAGTTCTTC. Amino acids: CASSIGRGGKNEQFF.

The CDR3 bases are TGTGCCAGTTCCGAGACAAAGAACACTGAAGCTTTCTTT. Its protein is CASSETKNTEAFF. The gene calls are TRBV19 and TRBJ1-1; unclear D gene. Germline V CDR1 and CDR2: LNHDA, SQIVND (reference sequence). V was clipped by 8 bases and J by 1 base, with 11 bases between them. The CDR3 spans 13 residues.

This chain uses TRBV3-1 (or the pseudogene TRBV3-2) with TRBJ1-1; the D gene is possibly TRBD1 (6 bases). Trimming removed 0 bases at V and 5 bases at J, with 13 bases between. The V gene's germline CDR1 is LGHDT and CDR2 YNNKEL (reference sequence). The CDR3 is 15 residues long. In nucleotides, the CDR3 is TGTGCCAGCAGCCAAGAAGCAGGGGCGGTGACTGAAGCTTTCTTT. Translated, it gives CASSQEAGAVTEAFF.

The CDR3 nucleotides are TGTGCCAGCAACACCCAGCGTGGAACCTACAATGAGCAGTTCTTC. Its translation is CASNTQRGTYNEQFF. V gene TRBV3-1 (or the pseudogene TRBV3-2) combines with J gene TRBJ2-1; no clear D gene. The germline V gene has CDR1 LGHDT and CDR2 YNNKEL (reference sequence). This CDR3 has 15 amino acids. Deletions cut 7 bases from V and 2 bases from J, with 15 bases between.

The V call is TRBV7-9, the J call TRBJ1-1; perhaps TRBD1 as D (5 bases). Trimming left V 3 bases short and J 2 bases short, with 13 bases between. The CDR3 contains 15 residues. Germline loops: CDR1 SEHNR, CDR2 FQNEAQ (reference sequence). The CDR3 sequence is CASSFGAGENTEAFF. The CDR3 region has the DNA TGTGCCAGCAGCTTTGGGGCAGGAGAAAACACTGAAGCTTTCTTT.